The present TCR beta chain was sequenced within a study of blood T cells in healthy people across ages. This clonotype has only a few counts. With a J-beta primer mix and a sample-barcoded 5' primer, a second PCR ran 7 to 11 cycles. A 12-random-nucleotide template-switch adaptor tagged each cDNA molecule. TCRdb re-analysed the 5' RACE reads in MiXCR, keeping a single row per CDR3 protein. The sample shows 1.5 million to 2 million distinct CDR3 sequences, 49% of them seen only once. The CDR3 is 13 residues long. Germline values: CDR1 SGDLS, CDR2 YYNGEE. V dropped 3 bases and J dropped 4 bases, with 9 bases sitting between them. PBMCs, at least 6.5 million per sample, were isolated.

The TCR was taken from a woman aged 40 to 49 in good health. Material: blood. The chain carries TRBV9 and TRBJ2-3; tentatively, D is TRBD1 (5 bases). The CDR3 bases are TGTGCCAGCAGCGGGGGCGCGGCAGATACGCAGTATTTT. Translating gives CASSGGAADTQYF. The full variable domain, completed using reference TRBV9 and TRBJ2-3, is DSGVTQTPKHLITATGQRVTLRCSPRSGDLSVYWYQQSLDQGLQFLIQYYNGEERAKGNILERFSAQQFPDLHSELNLSSLELGDSALYFCASSGGAADTQYFGPGTRLTVL.